One and the same sample provided the 8 T cell receptor beta chains below, sequenced in a study of blood T cell repertoires in COVID-19. The data were produced by immunoSEQ multiplex PCR, yet TCRdb's version contains in-frame clones alone and is incomplete. Of about 200,000 clones listed, roughly 86% are singletons. The material sequenced was peripheral blood. The receptor source for this set is a man aged 18 to 29 with active or convalescent COVID-19.

The J gene is TRBJ2-2, the V gene TRBV9, with a tentative D call TRBD1 (6 bases). The V and J ends lost 4 bases and 6 bases respectively, with 10 bases between them. The CDR3 runs 13 residues. Germline V gene sequence: CDR1 SGDLS, CDR2 YYNGEE. CDR3 amino acids: CASSMQGSGELFF. DNA for the CDR3: TGTGCCAGCAGCATGCAGGGGTCCGGGGAGCTGTTTTTT.

This sequence joins TRBV5-1 and TRBJ2-7; D remains unclear. The CDR3 extends over 13 amino acids. Germline assignment: CDR1 SGHRS and CDR2 YFSETQ. V was cut by 5 bases and J by 0 bases, with 9 bases left in between. The CDR3 sequence is CASSRMSSYEQYF. CDR3 coding DNA: TGCGCCAGCAGTCGTATGAGCTCCTACGAGCAGTACTTC.

The chain recombines TRBV7-9 with TRBJ2-1; 8 nucleotides align to TRBD1. From germline, CDR1 is SEHNR and CDR2 FQNEAQ (reference sequence). J was trimmed by 0 bases and V by 4 bases; bases with no gene match: 14. This CDR3 is 19 amino acids long. Written as DNA, the CDR3 is TGTGCCAGCAGCTCAGAGGGCTCAGGGGGCCCGAGCTCCTACAATGAGCAGTTCTTC. It translates to CASSSEGSGGPSSYNEQFF.

The chain employs TRBV5-1 and TRBJ2-7, with a tentative D call TRBD1 (5 bases). Germline assignment: CDR1 SGHRS and CDR2 YFSETQ. The CDR3 is 14 residues long. The ends were cut back, 0 bases at V and 5 bases at J, with 12 bases in the middle. In nucleotides, the CDR3 is TGCGCCAGCAGCTTGGTTTCAGGGTATGACGAGCAGTACTTC. Its protein product is CASSLVSGYDEQYF.

The V gene is TRBV6-5, the J gene TRBJ1-2; D uncertain. V gave up 7 bases and J gave up 2 bases, with 11 bases separating them. Germline V gene lookup returns CDR1 MNHEY and CDR2 SVGAGI. The CDR3 runs to 13 residues. The CDR3, as DNA: TGTGCCAGCAACGACGGAGAGAACTATGGCTACACCTTC. This sequence encodes CASNDGENYGYTF.

The chain recombines TRBV7-9 with TRBJ1-5, with 9 bases matching TRBD1. This CDR3 is built from 15 residues. The J segment lost 1 base and the V segment lost 4 bases, leaving 2 bases of the junction unmatched. From germline, CDR1 is SEHNR and CDR2 FQNEAQ (reference sequence). The CDR3 loop reads CASSYGTGSNQPQHF. The CDR3 region has the DNA TGTGCCAGCAGCTACGGGACAGGGAGCAATCAGCCCCAGCATTTT.

The V gene is TRBV16, the J gene TRBJ1-2; TRBD1 agrees at 7 bases. J was trimmed by 8 bases and V by 2 bases; bases with no gene match: 5. The V gene's germline CDR1 is KGHSY and CDR2 FQNENV. This CDR3 comprises 13 residues. CDR3 nucleotides: TGTGCCAGCAGCCAAGTAGGGGGCGCGGGCTACACCTTC. Its protein is CASSQVGGAGYTF. The whole variable domain, filled in from reference TRBV16 and TRBJ1-2, reads GEEVAQTPKHLVRGEGQKAKLYCAPIKGHSYVFWYQQVLKNEFKFLISFQNENVFDETGMPKERFSAKCLPNSPCSLEIQATKLEDSAVYFCASSQVGGAGYTFGSGTRLTVV.

The table lists this clone with a count of one. The V gene is TRBV29-1, the J gene TRBJ1-2; D not resolved. Germline CDR1 and CDR2: SQVTM and ANQGSEA. The CDR3 extends over 13 amino acids. Trimming took 3 bases from V and 2 from J, leaving 10 bases between them. CDR3 DNA sequence: TGCAGCGTTGATTCTGGCAGAAACTATGGCTACACCTTC. Translation gives CSVDSGRNYGYTF.